These 28 T cell receptor beta chains were sequenced from one sample in a study of blood T cell repertoires in COVID-19. Using immunoSEQ multiplex PCR, the repertoire was profiled, and TCRdb retains in-frame clones only, with some absent. The table includes about 71,000 clones, about 80% detected once. Sequenced input: peripheral blood. The receptors here all came from a man in his sixties or seventies with acute or convalescent COVID-19.

The chain couples TRBV5-5 to TRBJ2-7; TRBD2 agrees at 8 bases. CDR1 is SGHKS and CDR2 is YYEKEE in the germline V gene (reference sequence). This CDR3 spans 14 amino acids. With V trimmed by 5 bases and J by 6 bases, 10 bases remained unmatched. The CDR3 nucleotides are TGTGCCAGCAGTTACAGCGGGAGTCCTATCGAGCAGTACTTC. It yields the protein CASSYSGSPIEQYF.

This clone was seen a single time. This chain connects TRBV7-9 to TRBJ2-7, with unresolved D. Deletions cut 4 bases from V and 0 bases from J, with 7 bases between. The CDR3 covers 13 residues. Germline V lookup: CDR1 SEHNR, CDR2 FQNEAQ (reference sequence). This chain's CDR3 is CASSSQVSYEQYF. The CDR3 DNA reads TGTGCCAGCAGCTCCCAGGTCTCCTACGAGCAGTACTTC.

The chain is built from TRBV30 and TRBJ2-1, with TRBD1 identical over 9 bases. There are 15 residues in the CDR3. The junction had 10 bases not matched to a gene; V was cut back by 2 bases and J by 8 bases. Germline CDR1 reads GTSNPN; CDR2 reads SVGIG (reference sequence). Here the CDR3 DNA reads TGTGCCTGGAGTCCAGCCGGGACAGGGACCGATGAGCAGTTCTTC. Amino acid sequence: CAWSPAGTGTDEQFF.

This clone was detected only a few times. V gene TRBV28 combines with J gene TRBJ1-2, with a tentative D call TRBD1 (5 bases). Trimming took off 5 bases at V and 4 bases at J, with 14 bases between the two ends. Germline values: CDR1 MDHEN, CDR2 SYDVKM. This CDR3 is 14 amino acids long. In DNA, the CDR3 is TGTGCCAGCAGTCCAGCGGGGCTTAGCTATGGCTACACCTTC. This translates into CASSPAGLSYGYTF.

This clone was seen a handful of times. The V call is TRBV5-4, the J call TRBJ2-7; a possible D gene is TRBD2 (5 bases). V was clipped by 2 bases and J by 1 base, with 13 bases between them. This CDR3 comprises 15 residues. The germline V gene has CDR1 SGHNT and CDR2 YYREEE (reference sequence). The CDR3 DNA is TGTGCCAGCAGCTTCGGGATCGACCCTTCCTACGAGCAGTACTTC. Translating it yields CASSFGIDPSYEQYF.

The rearrangement uses TRBV28 and TRBJ2-1; possible D gene TRBD1, 5 bases. Deletions cut 0 bases from V and 5 bases from J, with 35 bases between. CDR1 and CDR2 (germline): MDHEN, SYDVKM. This CDR3 contains 23 residues. The CDR3 DNA reads TGTGCCAGCAGTTTATGCGCGATCCAGGGCACCCGGTCCTGCCGCCCGCGAAACAATGAGCAGTTCTTC. It translates to CASSLCAIQGTRSCRPRNNEQFF.

The chain carries TRBV10-3 and TRBJ2-1; perhaps TRBD1 as D (5 bases). This CDR3 is 16 amino acids long. V lost 6 bases, J lost 0 bases, and 15 bases lay in between. Germline values: CDR1 ENHRY, CDR2 SYGVKD. Here the CDR3 DNA reads TGTGCCATCAGCAGGGTTGACCTTCGCTCCTACAATGAGCAGTTCTTC. Protein product: CAISRVDLRSYNEQFF.

The V and J genes are TRBV2 and TRBJ1-4; D is possibly TRBD1 (5 bases). CDR1 is SNHLY, CDR2 FYNNEI, per germline. CDR3 length: 14 residues. Trimming took 7 bases from V and 8 from J, leaving 17 bases between them. The CDR3 sequence is CASKFGGTGEKLFF. The CDR3 coding sequence is TGTGCCAGCAAATTCGGGGGAACGGGAGAAAAACTGTTTTTT.

This clone was detected only a few times. The chain combines TRBV11-2 with TRBJ2-7, with D tentatively TRBD1 (6 bases). V shed 5 bases and J shed 3 bases, with 11 bases lying between them. From germline, CDR1 is SGHAT and CDR2 FQNNGV. CDR3 length equals 13 residues. The CDR3 is CASSQTGYYEQYF. The CDR3 DNA sequence: TGTGCCAGCAGCCAGACAGGCTACTACGAGCAGTACTTC.

There are a few counts of this clone. The chain links TRBV10-3 to TRBJ1-1; the match to TRBD1 covers 7 bases. This CDR3 region has 14 residues. Trimming at V came to 4 bases and at J to 4 bases, leaving 6 bases not matched to a gene. Looked up from germline, CDR1 is ENHRY and CDR2 is SYGVKD. The CDR3 nucleotides read TGTGCCATCAGTGGAGACAGGGATAGCACTGAAGCTTTCTTT. Its translation: CAISGDRDSTEAFF.

V gene TRBV10-1 combines with J gene TRBJ1-2; D not resolved. Trimming pared 4 bases from V and 6 bases from J, leaving 9 bases between. Germline CDR1 is WNHNN and CDR2 is SYGVQD (reference sequence). The CDR3 loop spans 12 amino acids. The CDR3 sequence is CASSASGNGYTF. Written as DNA, the CDR3 is TGCGCCAGCAGTGCGTCCGGGAATGGCTACACCTTC.

The chain joins TRBV5-4 to TRBJ2-4; 9 bases line up with TRBD2. Germline loops: CDR1 SGHNT, CDR2 YYREEE (reference sequence). The J segment lost 1 base and the V segment lost 4 bases, leaving 3 bases of the junction unmatched. This CDR3 comprises 15 residues. This chain's CDR3 is CASSPGLAAKNIQYF. CDR3 nucleotides: TGTGCCAGCAGCCCAGGACTAGCGGCCAAAAACATTCAGTACTTC. Drawing the rest from reference TRBV5-4 and TRBJ2-4, the complete variable domain is ETGVTQSPTHLIKTRGQQVTLRCSSQSGHNTVSWYQQALGQGPQFIFQYYREEENGRGNFPPRFSGLQFPNYSSELNVNALELDDSALYLCASSPGLAAKNIQYFGAGTRLSVL.

The CDR3 loop reads CASSEASLTNQPQHF. CDR3 nucleotide sequence: TGTGCCAGCAGTGAAGCCTCCCTTACTAATCAGCCCCAGCATTTT. The chain carries TRBV6-1 and TRBJ1-5; D is unresolved. V was cut by 0 bases and J by 4 bases, with 10 bases left in between. This CDR3 comprises 15 residues. Germline assignment: CDR1 MNHNS and CDR2 SASEGT.

J is TRBJ2-1 and V is TRBV3-1 (or the pseudogene TRBV3-2); D remains ambiguous. Germline V gene sequence: CDR1 LGHDT, CDR2 YNNKEL (reference sequence). The CDR3 is made up of 15 amino acids. Trimming took 0 bases from V and 6 from J, leaving 12 bases between them. CDR3 region: CASSQDFLARNEQFF. In DNA, the CDR3 is TGTGCCAGCAGCCAAGATTTTTTAGCCCGCAATGAGCAGTTCTTC.

The chain employs TRBV7-2 and TRBJ2-5; no firm D call. CDR1 SGHTA and CDR2 FQGNSA come from the germline V gene. The length of the CDR3 is 12 residues. V gave up 5 bases and J gave up 5 bases, with 9 bases separating them. The CDR3 loop reads CASSPLRETQYF. For the CDR3, the DNA is TGTGCCAGCAGCCCCCTGAGGGAGACCCAGTACTTC.

The chain carries TRBV7-9 and TRBJ1-2, with TRBD1 matching over 9 bases. The CDR3 runs 17 residues. J lost 6 bases, V lost 6 bases, and 17 bases had no gene match. Germline V CDR1 and CDR2: SEHNR, FQNEAQ (reference sequence). CDR3 region: CASSLNPFPGQGDGYTF. The CDR3 DNA is TGTGCCAGCAGTTTAAATCCGTTTCCGGGACAGGGAGATGGCTACACCTTC.

The V gene is TRBV5-6, the J gene TRBJ1-6; possible D gene TRBD1, 6 bases. This CDR3 contains 15 residues. Germline V CDR1 and CDR2: SGHDT, YYEEEE. Trimming took off 2 bases at V and 7 bases at J, with 13 bases between the two ends. The CDR3 DNA reads TGTGCCAGCAGCTTTAGGACAGTTCAAAATTCACCCCTCCACTTT. It codes for CASSFRTVQNSPLHF.

The J gene is TRBJ1-3, the V gene TRBV18, with a possible D match to TRBD1 (6 bases). The V and J ends lost 4 bases and 3 bases respectively, with 13 bases between them. The germline gives CDR1 KGHSH, CDR2 LQKENI. This CDR3 comprises 15 residues. The CDR3 DNA reads as TGTGCCAGCTCACTTGGACAGCTCTTTGGAAACACCATATATTTT. It is translated as CASSLGQLFGNTIYF.

This clone was detected a few times. This sequence joins TRBV2 and TRBJ2-7, with TRBD2 as a possible D gene (7 bases). The V end lost 4 bases, the J end lost 0 bases, and 16 bases lay between the germline ends. This CDR3 is built from 16 residues. Germline V gene data show CDR1 as SNHLY and CDR2 as FYNNEI. Here the CDR3 reads CASSGGGGASSYEQYF. The CDR3 DNA sequence: TGTGCCAGCAGTGGGGGGGGCGGAGCCAGCTCCTACGAGCAGTACTTC.

The rearrangement links TRBV30 to TRBJ1-2; D is possibly TRBD1 (5 bases). The V gene's germline CDR1 is GTSNPN and CDR2 SVGIG (reference sequence). Trimming pared 2 bases from V and 7 bases from J, leaving 17 bases between. The CDR3 length is 14 residues. CDR3 sequence: CAWSPRQIPPGYTF. In nucleotides, the CDR3 is TGTGCCTGGAGTCCCCGACAGATTCCCCCTGGCTACACCTTC.

The rearrangement joins TRBV5-6 to TRBJ1-1; 9 bases match TRBD1. The CDR3 loop spans 15 amino acids. Germline CDR1 reads SGHDT; CDR2 reads YYEEEE. V lost 7 bases to trimming and J lost 3 bases; unmatched junction nucleotides: 10. CDR3 in amino acids: CASRGTGSGYTEAFF. CDR3 nucleotide sequence: TGTGCCAGCCGCGGGACAGGGTCGGGTTACACTGAAGCTTTCTTT.

CDR3 region: CASSPGLAGATNTGELFF. The CDR3 DNA follows: TGTGCCAGCAGCCCGGGACTAGCGGGAGCCACGAACACCGGGGAGCTGTTTTTT. This chain uses TRBV5-4 with TRBJ2-2; 14 nucleotides align to TRBD2. Losses at the gene ends were 4 bases for V and 0 bases for J; bases not matched to a gene: 5. This CDR3 has 18 residues. Germline values: CDR1 SGHNT, CDR2 YYREEE (reference sequence).

The rearrangement joins TRBV19 to TRBJ2-1, with 12 bases matching TRBD2. Germline V gene sequence: CDR1 LNHDA, CDR2 SQIVND (reference sequence). After removal of 6 bases from V and 7 bases from J, the junction contained 7 bases not matched to a gene. The CDR3 runs to 15 residues. This chain's CDR3 is CASSRSSGRGNEQFF. As DNA, the CDR3 is TGTGCCAGTAGCCGATCTAGCGGGAGGGGTAATGAGCAGTTCTTC.

The V gene is TRBV10-3, the J gene TRBJ2-1, with 9 bases that match TRBD2. This CDR3 is built from 11 residues. With 8 bases clipped from V and 9 bases from J, the junction kept 2 bases outside the gene matches. The germline gives CDR1 ENHRY, CDR2 SYGVKD. CDR3 sequence (DNA): TGTGCCATCCGGCGGGAGGGTGAGCAGTTCTTC. Translating gives CAIRREGEQFF.

V and J are TRBV7-2 and TRBJ1-1; TRBD1 aligns across 11 bases. Trimming cost V 4 bases and J 1 base; bases outside gene matches: 11. The CDR3 is made up of 18 amino acids. Germline CDR1 is SGHTA and CDR2 is FQGNSA. This CDR3 reads CASSSRTGGVLKNTEAFF. CDR3 DNA: TGTGCCAGCAGCTCGAGGACAGGGGGCGTCCTAAAGAACACTGAAGCTTTCTTT.

The gene calls are TRBV19 and TRBJ2-7; TRBD2 agrees at 11 bases. The germline V gene has CDR1 LNHDA and CDR2 SQIVND (reference sequence). There are 14 residues in the CDR3. Trimming removed 7 bases from V and 3 bases from J; junction bases left unmatched: 5. CDR3 sequence: CASTSTSGSYEQYF. For the CDR3, the DNA is TGTGCCAGTACCTCAACTAGCGGGAGCTACGAGCAGTACTTC. The full variable domain, rest sourced from reference TRBV19 and TRBJ2-7, is DGGITQSPKYLFRKEGQNVTLSCEQNLNHDAMYWYRQDPGQGLRLIYYSQIVNDFQKGDIAEGYSVSREKKESFPLTVTSAQKNPTAFYLCASTSTSGSYEQYFGPGTRLTVT.

The gene calls are TRBV6-5 and TRBJ1-5; D is possibly TRBD1 (6 bases). The length of the CDR3 is 14 residues. Germline assignment: CDR1 MNHEY and CDR2 SVGAGI. V dropped 7 bases and J dropped 3 bases, with 13 bases sitting between them. The CDR3 reads CASNGGGANQPQHF. The CDR3 bases are TGTGCCAGCAATGGAGGGGGGGCCAATCAGCCCCAGCATTTT.

CDR3 protein: CASSLGTGVDFNEKLFF. The CDR3 nucleotides are TGTGCCAGCAGTCTAGGGACAGGGGTGGATTTTAATGAAAAACTGTTTTTT. The chain combines TRBV28 with TRBJ1-4, with 10 positions matching TRBD1. V trimming: 5 bases; J trimming: 4 bases; junction bases outside the gene matches: 10. This CDR3 spans 17 amino acids. Germline V gene data show CDR1 as MDHEN and CDR2 as SYDVKM. Variable domain in full (rest from reference TRBV28 and TRBJ1-4): DVKVTQSSRYLVKRTGEKVFLECVQDMDHENMFWYRQDPGLGLRLIYFSYDVKMKEKGDIPEGYSVSREKKERFSLILESASTNQTSMYLCASSLGTGVDFNEKLFFGSGTQLSVL.